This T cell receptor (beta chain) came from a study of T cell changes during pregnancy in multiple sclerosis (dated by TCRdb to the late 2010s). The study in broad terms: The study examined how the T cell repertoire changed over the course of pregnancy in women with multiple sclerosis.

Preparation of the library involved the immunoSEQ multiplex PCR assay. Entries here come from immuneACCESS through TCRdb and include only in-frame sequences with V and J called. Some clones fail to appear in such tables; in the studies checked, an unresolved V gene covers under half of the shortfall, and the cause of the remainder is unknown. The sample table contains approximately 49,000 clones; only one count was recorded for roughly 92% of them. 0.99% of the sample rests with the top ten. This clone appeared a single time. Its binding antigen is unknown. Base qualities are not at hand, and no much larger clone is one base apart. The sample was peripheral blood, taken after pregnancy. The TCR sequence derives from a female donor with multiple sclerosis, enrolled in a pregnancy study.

The CDR3 region reads CASSTRQGIDYGYTF. In nucleotides, the sequence is TGTGCCAGCAGCACCCGACAGGGTATAGACTATGGCTACACCTTC. In this chain, TRBV7-9 is recombined with TRBJ1-2, with 7 junctional bases fitting TRBD1. V is pruned by 5 bases and J by 3 bases, leaving 9 bases of the junction without a gene match. The germline V gene encodes CDR1 SEHNR and CDR2 FQNEAQ (reference sequence). The CDR3 sequence holds 15 residues, the cysteine and phenylalanine included. Of the read, only the CDR3 DNA is kept; its 45 bases are in frame from base 1.